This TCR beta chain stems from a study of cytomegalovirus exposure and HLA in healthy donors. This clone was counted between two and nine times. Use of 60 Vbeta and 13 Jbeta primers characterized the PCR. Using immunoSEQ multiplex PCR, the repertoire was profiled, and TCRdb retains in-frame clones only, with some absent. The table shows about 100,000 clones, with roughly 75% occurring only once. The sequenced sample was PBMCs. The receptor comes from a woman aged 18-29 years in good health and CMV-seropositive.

As DNA, the CDR3 is TGCGCCAGCAGCTTTCTCAACATGAACACTGAAGCTTTCTTT. The encoded protein is CASSFLNMNTEAFF. This chain uses TRBV5-1 with TRBJ1-1; D gene ambiguous. Trimming took off 2 bases at V and 0 bases at J, with 8 bases between the two ends. Germline CDR1 reads SGHRS; CDR2 reads YFSETQ. This CDR3 is 14 amino acids long. Drawing the rest from reference TRBV5-1 and TRBJ1-1, the complete variable domain is KAGVTQTPRYLIKTRGQQVTLSCSPISGHRSVSWYQQTPGQGLQFLFEYFSETQRNKGNFPGRFSGRQFSNSRSEMNVSTLELGDSALYLCASSFLNMNTEAFFGQGTRLTVV.